This T cell receptor (beta chain) was recorded in a study of blood T cell repertoires in COVID-19. Study-wide background: The United States, Italy and Spain were the sources of the acute and convalescent COVID-19 samples. Sample material is recorded as cDNA or gDNA derived from T cells, B-cell-depleted T cells, or PBMCs.

This clone was counted a single time. V was clipped by 1 base and J by 0 bases, with 9 bases between them. CDR1 is KGHSH and CDR2 is LQKENI in the germline V gene. The CDR3 loop spans 15 amino acids. Original methodology: Nucleated cell number was recorded as an estimate derived from reference gene primer amplification. Assay used: immunoSEQ multiplex PCR; TCRdb lists only in-frame clones, some missing. The V and J calls and the clone size are those of that table, but D and trimming were determined from the DNA. The profile shows 65,000 to 95,000 clones, around nine tenths of them singletons. Sequencing was carried out using peripheral blood. The chain is built from TRBV18 and TRBJ1-2; D not certain. The receptor's source is a man between 65 and 85 years old with active or convalescent COVID-19. For the CDR3, the DNA is TGTGCCAGCTCACCACGCGAGATATCTAACTATGGCTACACCTTC. Its protein product is CASSPREISNYGYTF. Combining the CDR3 with reference TRBV18 and TRBJ1-2 gives the whole variable domain NAGVMQNPRHLVRRRGQEARLRCSPMKGHSHVYWYRQLPEEGLKFMVYLQKENIIDESGMPKERFSAEFPKEGPSILRIQQVVRGDSAAYFCASSPREISNYGYTFGSGTRLTVV.